This entry lists 2 T cell receptor beta chains sequenced from one sample in a study of T cell responses to AZD1222 COVID-19 vaccine. Sequencing was performed with immunoSEQ multiplex PCR; in TCRdb, only in-frame clones are kept and a portion is missing. The sample carries 200,000 or so clones, approximately 93% recorded once. This specimen consisted of peripheral blood, obtained 28 days after the second AZD1222 dose. Receptors originate from an adult who received the AZD1222 COVID-19 vaccine.

This chain links TRBV19 with TRBJ1-1; 7 nucleotides agree with TRBD1. Trimming took 5 bases from V and 5 from J; bases not matched to a gene: 5. The CDR3 is made up of 13 amino acids. CDR1 and CDR2 from the germline V gene are LNHDA and SQIVND (reference sequence). This chain's CDR3 is CASSPGQLTEAFF. The CDR3 region has the DNA TGTGCCAGTAGTCCGGGACAGCTTACTGAAGCTTTCTTT.

V and J are TRBV7-9 and TRBJ2-7; unclear D gene. The CDR3 totals 12 residues. The V gene's germline CDR1 is SEHNR and CDR2 FQNEAQ (reference sequence). Trimming removed 5 bases from V and 6 bases from J, with 11 bases in between. The CDR3 bases are TGTGCCAGCAGCCCAGAGATGGGCGAGCAGTACTTC. This sequence encodes CASSPEMGEQYF.